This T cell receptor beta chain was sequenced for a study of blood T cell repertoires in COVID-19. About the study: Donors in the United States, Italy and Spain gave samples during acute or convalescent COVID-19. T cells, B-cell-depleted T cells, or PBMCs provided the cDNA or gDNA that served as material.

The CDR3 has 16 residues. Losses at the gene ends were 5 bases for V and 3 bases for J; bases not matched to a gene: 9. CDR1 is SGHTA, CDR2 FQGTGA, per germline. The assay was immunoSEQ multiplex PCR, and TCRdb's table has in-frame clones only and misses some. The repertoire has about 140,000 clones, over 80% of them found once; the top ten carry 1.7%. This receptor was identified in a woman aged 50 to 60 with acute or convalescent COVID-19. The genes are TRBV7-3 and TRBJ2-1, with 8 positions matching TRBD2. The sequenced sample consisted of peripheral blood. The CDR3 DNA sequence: TGTGCCAGCAGCCCCCAGGGAGCGGGAGTCTACAATGAGCAGTTCTTC. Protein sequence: CASSPQGAGVYNEQFF.